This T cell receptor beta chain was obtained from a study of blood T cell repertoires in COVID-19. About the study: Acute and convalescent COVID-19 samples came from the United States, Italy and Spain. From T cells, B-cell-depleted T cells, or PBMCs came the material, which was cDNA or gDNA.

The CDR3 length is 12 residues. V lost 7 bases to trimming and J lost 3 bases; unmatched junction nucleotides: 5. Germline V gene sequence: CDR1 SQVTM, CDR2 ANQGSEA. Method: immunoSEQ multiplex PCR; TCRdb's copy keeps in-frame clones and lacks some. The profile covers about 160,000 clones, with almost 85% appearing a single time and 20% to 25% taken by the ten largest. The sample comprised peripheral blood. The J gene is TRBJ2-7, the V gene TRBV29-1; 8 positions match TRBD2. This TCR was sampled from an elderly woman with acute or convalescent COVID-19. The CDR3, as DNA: TGCAGCGGGGTGGGGACTAGCTACGAGCAGTACTTC. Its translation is CSGVGTSYEQYF.